The 24 T cell receptor beta chains in this list originate from one sample, sequenced in a study of T cells in Graves' hyperthyroidism and ophthalmopathy. RNA transcripts served as the template for amplifying TCR beta CDR3 regions. The TCR CDR3 was amplified in a first-round RT-PCR using the HTBI primer set. TCRdb reanalysed the multiplex PCR reads using MiXCR and keeps one entry per CDR3 protein. The sample carries about 420,000 distinct CDR3 sequences, approximately 14% recorded once. Material for sequencing was blood. The receptors originated from a young woman with Graves' hyperthyroidism.

This clonotype was observed at least ten times. The chain couples TRBV6-1 to TRBJ1-1, with a weak D call TRBD1 (6 bases). This CDR3 spans 15 amino acids. The V gene lost 1 base and the J gene lost 1 base, with 10 bases spanning the gap. Germline V gene lookup returns CDR1 MNHNS and CDR2 SASEGT. As DNA, the CDR3 is TGTGCCAGCAGTGAAGAGTACAGGGAGAACACTGAAGCTTTCTTT. The encoded protein is CASSEEYRENTEAFF.

This chain joins TRBV6-1 and TRBJ2-1; D gene unclear. Germline V CDR1 and CDR2: MNHNS, SASEGT. V was clipped by 8 bases and J by 6 bases, with 11 bases between them. The CDR3 loop spans 12 amino acids. The CDR3: CASAAFPNEQFF. DNA for the CDR3: TGTGCCAGCGCGGCCTTTCCCAATGAGCAGTTCTTC.

Ten or more counts support this clonotype. J is TRBJ2-7 and V is TRBV28, with a tentative D call TRBD2 (6 bases). Trimming removed 2 bases at V and 4 bases at J, with 12 bases between. This CDR3 has 14 amino acids. Germline lookup yields CDR1 MDHEN and CDR2 SYDVKM. CDR3 amino acids: CASSLGGWAYEQYF. CDR3 nucleotide sequence: TGTGCCAGCAGTTTAGGAGGGTGGGCTTACGAGCAGTACTTC.

This clonotype was recorded many times. This chain connects TRBV6-1 to TRBJ2-1; 14 positions agree with TRBD2. The V gene end was trimmed by 10 bases and the J gene end by 6 bases; junction bases not matched to a gene: 14. This CDR3 is 17 amino acids long. The germline V gene encodes CDR1 MNHNS and CDR2 SASEGT. This chain's CDR3 is CATRASTGTSGSNEQFF. CDR3 DNA: TGTGCCACCCGAGCCTCGACCGGGACTAGCGGGAGCAATGAGCAGTTCTTC.

This clonotype has at least ten counts. This sequence joins TRBV5-1 and TRBJ1-1; perhaps TRBD1 as D (6 bases). CDR1 is SGHRS, CDR2 YFSETQ, per germline. Between the trimmed V and J ends, which lost 1 base and 7 bases, there was a span of 17 bases. The CDR3 has 15 residues. CDR3 bases: TGCGCCAGCAGCTTGTCTTTTGGGGGGGCAGATGAAGCTTTCTTT. As protein: CASSLSFGGADEAFF.

This clonotype has ten or more counts. The chain uses TRBV20-1 and TRBJ2-1; 8 positions match TRBD2. This CDR3 has 14 amino acids. The germline CDR1 and CDR2 sequences are DFQATT and SNEGSKA (reference sequence). V shed 1 base and J 7 bases; nucleotides not matched to a gene: 6. The CDR3 loop reads CSARGGASGNEQFF. CDR3 in DNA: TGCAGTGCTAGAGGGGGGGCTAGCGGGAATGAGCAGTTCTTC.

V is TRBV5-1 and J is TRBJ2-7; 8 bases are shared with TRBD2. The CDR3 totals 14 residues. Germline V lookup: CDR1 SGHRS, CDR2 YFSETQ. V trimming: 2 bases; J trimming: 4 bases; junction bases outside the gene matches: 5. CDR3 nucleotide sequence: TGCGCCAGCAGCTTAAGCGGGAGTGGGTACGAGCAGTACTTC. As protein: CASSLSGSGYEQYF. The variable domain in full, completed from reference TRBV5-1 and TRBJ2-7, reads KAGVTQTPRYLIKTRGQQVTLSCSPISGHRSVSWYQQTPGQGLQFLFEYFSETQRNKGNFPGRFSGRQFSNSRSEMNVSTLELGDSALYLCASSLSGSGYEQYFGPGTRLTVT.

The chain is built from TRBV6-1 and TRBJ2-2, with 8 bases identical to TRBD2. V shed 5 bases and J 1 base; nucleotides not matched to a gene: 9. CDR3 length: 17 amino acids. Germline CDR1 and CDR2: MNHNS and SASEGT. CDR3 protein: CASSPLLAGLNTGELFF. The CDR3 nucleotides read TGTGCCAGCAGTCCACTTTTAGCGGGACTGAACACCGGGGAGCTGTTTTTT.

This clonotype was picked up a small number of times. The J gene is TRBJ1-2, the V gene TRBV4-1; D possibly corresponds to TRBD1 (6 bases). The CDR3 covers 16 residues. In germline, CDR1 is MGHRA, CDR2 YSYEKL. V lost 2 bases and J 4 bases, leaving 17 bases between the germline ends. CDR3 residues: CASSQIPGGFGYGYTF. The CDR3 nucleotides read TGCGCCAGCAGCCAAATCCCCGGGGGCTTTGGCTATGGCTACACCTTC.

The genes are TRBV12-3 or TRBV12-4 and TRBJ1-2; 8 bases agree with TRBD1. This CDR3 has 14 residues. Trimming took 2 bases from V and 4 from J; bases not matched to a gene: 3. In nucleotides, the CDR3 is TGTGCCAGCAGTTTATACGGACAGGGCTATGGCTACACCTTC. This gives the protein CASSLYGQGYGYTF.

The table lists this clonotype with many counts. CDR3 amino acids: CASSPRGSENYGYTF. As DNA, the CDR3 is TGTGCCAGCTCACCGCGGGGCAGCGAAAACTATGGCTACACCTTC. The chain has TRBV18 and TRBJ1-2, with D possibly TRBD1 on 5 matching bases. V was shortened by 3 bases and J by 2 bases, with 13 bases between the two germline ends. This CDR3 is 15 amino acids long. Germline loops: CDR1 KGHSH, CDR2 LQKENI.

As for this clonotype: A much larger clone lies a single base off, so this may be a read error. The V and J genes are TRBV12-3 or TRBV12-4 and TRBJ1-5; D unclear. CDR3 size: 13 residues. CDR3 in amino acids: CTSRLGSNQPQHF. For the CDR3, the DNA is TGTACCAGCAGGCTTGGTAGCAATCAGCCCCAGCATTTT.

Many counts were recorded for this clonotype. This chain's CDR3 is CASSSLSGETQYF. Written as DNA, the CDR3 is TGTGCCAGCAGTAGTCTGTCTGGAGAGACCCAGTACTTC. This chain connects TRBV12-3 or TRBV12-4 to TRBJ2-5, with unresolved D. V was trimmed by 5 bases and J by 4 bases, leaving 11 bases between them. The CDR3 has 13 amino acids.

This clonotype was observed many times. This chain links TRBV18 with TRBJ2-7; D remains unclear. The germline V and J ends were trimmed by 3 bases and 0 bases, with 6 bases remaining between them. CDR1 and CDR2 from the germline V gene are KGHSH and LQKENI. CDR3 size: 13 residues. CDR3 bases: TGTGCCAGCTCACCGTCCAGCTCCTACGAGCAGTACTTC. It yields the protein CASSPSSSYEQYF.

This clonotype has ten or more counts. The chain recombines TRBV7-9 with TRBJ1-1; D is perhaps TRBD1 (5 bases). The CDR3 length is 13 residues. CDR1 and CDR2 (germline): SEHNR, FQNEAQ (reference sequence). V was shortened by 7 bases and J by 10 bases, with 19 bases between the two germline ends. CDR3: CASNGDGGSGAFF. For the CDR3, the DNA is TGTGCCAGCAACGGAGACGGGGGGTCTGGAGCTTTCTTT.

J is TRBJ2-1 and V is TRBV9; 8 bases map to TRBD2. The germline V gene has CDR1 SGDLS and CDR2 YYNGEE. This CDR3 comprises 18 residues. Trimming removed 1 base from V and 0 bases from J; junction bases left unmatched: 9. The CDR3 nucleotides are TGTGCCAGCAGCGTAAATCCCGGGAGGGCCGTCTCCTACAATGAGCAGTTCTTC. Translation gives CASSVNPGRAVSYNEQFF.

This clonotype occurred many times. The chain links TRBV5-1 to TRBJ1-1; D remains unclear. CDR3 length: 13 amino acids. Trimming stripped 7 bases from V and 0 bases from J, with 10 bases between. Germline V gives CDR1 SGHRS, CDR2 YFSETQ. In DNA form, the CDR3 reads TGCGCCAGCGGCGGGTCGGTGAACACTGAAGCTTTCTTT. This encodes CASGGSVNTEAFF.

Concerning this clonotype itself: A read error may be the cause here, since a much bigger clone is one base away. J is TRBJ1-2 and V is TRBV30; a possible D gene is TRBD1 (5 bases). CDR3 size: 13 residues. CDR1 is GTSNPN, CDR2 SVGIG, per germline (reference sequence). Trimming took 0 bases from V and 3 from J, leaving 8 bases between them. This CDR3 is CAWSVQGDYGYTF. CDR3 DNA: TGTGCCTGGAGTGTACAAGGGGACTATGGCTACACCTTC.

As for this clonotype: A single base separates this from a much larger clone, so it may be a read error. The chain recombines TRBV24-1 with TRBJ2-1, with TRBD1 matching 9 bases. Germline loops: CDR1 KGHDR, CDR2 SFDVKD. With 5 bases clipped from V and 2 bases from J, the junction kept 6 bases outside the gene matches. This CDR3 has 16 residues. The chain's CDR3 is CATSGSQGAPYNEQFF. DNA for the CDR3: TGTGCCACCAGTGGTTCACAGGGGGCCCCCTACAATGAGCAGTTCTTC.

This clonotype has only a few counts. This may be a read error, as it is one base from a much larger clone. The V and J genes are TRBV12-3 or TRBV12-4 and TRBJ2-5; D is unresolved. The CDR3 is made up of 15 amino acids. Trimming took off 4 bases at V and 5 bases at J, with 17 bases between the two ends. In DNA form, the CDR3 reads TGTGCCAGCAGTTATGCCAGGCCCTCCGGGGAGACCCAGTACTTC. Its protein product is CASSYARPSGETQYF.

The rearrangement joins TRBV15 to TRBJ2-3; 7 nucleotides match TRBD2. Trimming at V came to 0 bases and at J to 1 base, leaving 10 bases not matched to a gene. The germline CDR1 and CDR2 sequences are LNHNV and YYDKDF (reference sequence). This CDR3 has 18 amino acids. CDR3 nucleotide sequence: TGTGCCACCAGCAGAGATCGGCGACTAGCTCCACGCACAGATACGCAGTATTTT. It translates to CATSRDRRLAPRTDTQYF.

This clonotype was recorded at least ten times. The chain combines TRBV5-4 with TRBJ2-7, with TRBD2 as a possible D gene (5 bases). V shed 2 bases and J shed 6 bases, with 9 bases lying between them. The CDR3 is made up of 12 amino acids. From germline, CDR1 is SGHNT and CDR2 YYREEE (reference sequence). CDR3 DNA sequence: TGTGCCAGCAGCTTCTCTCGGGGCGAGCAGTACTTC. It encodes CASSFSRGEQYF.

This clonotype has a count of ten or more. The J gene is TRBJ2-1, the V gene TRBV28; weak D call: TRBD1 (5 bases). The CDR3 length is 14 residues. CDR1 is MDHEN and CDR2 is SYDVKM in the germline V gene. Trimming stripped 9 bases from V and 0 bases from J, with 12 bases between. CDR3 DNA sequence: TGTGCCAGTAAAGACAGTAGCTCCTACAATGAGCAGTTCTTC. The encoded protein is CASKDSSSYNEQFF.

This clonotype was counted a few times. The CDR3 sequence: CSVDRTSVFF. Here the CDR3 DNA reads TGCAGCGTTGATAGGACCTCCGTCTTCTTT. V and J are TRBV29-1 and TRBJ1-1; D remains unclear. Germline V lookup: CDR1 SQVTM, CDR2 ANQGSEA. The CDR3 runs to 10 residues. The V end was cut by 3 bases, the J end by 14 bases, with 13 bases between.